This T cell receptor beta chain derives from a study of neoadjuvant anti-PD-1 for oral cavity cancer. Across the whole study: Patients without progression received a fourth nivolumab dose around day 43, then surgical resection on days 50-56.

The CDR3 spans 17 residues. Looked up from germline, CDR1 is MNHEY and CDR2 is SMNVEV (reference sequence). J gave up 1 base and V 8 bases, and 14 bases lay outside the gene matches. Time point specified: after neoadjuvant nivolumab, at surgical resection. These newly diagnosed stage II-IVA oral cavity squamous cell carcinoma patients had no prior systemic or radiation treatment. Cohort: HPV-negative, locally advanced oral cavity squamous cell carcinoma patients. Study observations and caveats: Post-nivolumab, blood T cell clonality was significantly elevated in non-responders.

Assay used: immunoSEQ multiplex PCR; TCRdb lists only in-frame clones, some missing. The table shows just over 65,000 clones, with roughly 81% occurring only once. Points on this clone: Its antigen is undetermined.

V gene TRBV27 combines with J gene TRBJ2-4, with TRBD1 matching 7 bases. The sequence was obtained from a person aged 35-80 years with oral cavity squamous cell carcinoma. Sequencing was performed on PBMCs, taken after nivolumab (anti-PD-1) treatment. The CDR3 sequence is CASGRKGGAGAKNIQYF. The CDR3 nucleotides read TGTGCCAGCGGACGAAAAGGGGGCGCCGGGGCCAAAAACATTCAGTACTTC.